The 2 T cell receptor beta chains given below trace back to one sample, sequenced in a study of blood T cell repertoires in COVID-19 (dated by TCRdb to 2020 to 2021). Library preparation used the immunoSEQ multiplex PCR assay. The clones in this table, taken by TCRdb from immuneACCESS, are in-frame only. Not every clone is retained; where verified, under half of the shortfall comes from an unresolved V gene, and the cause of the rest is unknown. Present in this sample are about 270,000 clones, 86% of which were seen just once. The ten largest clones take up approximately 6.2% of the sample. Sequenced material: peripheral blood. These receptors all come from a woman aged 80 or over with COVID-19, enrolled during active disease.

For the CDR3, the DNA is TGTGCCAGCAGTTTAGACAGGGGGCCCCGGGTTAGCAATCAGCCCCAGCATTTT. Encoded protein: CASSLDRGPRVSNQPQHF. V usage is TRBV28 and J usage is TRBJ1-5, with 10 nucleotides matching TRBD1. The trim removed 2 bases at V and 0 bases at J, leaving 7 bases unmatched. CDR3 size: 18 residues. Germline CDR1 MDHEN, CDR2 SYDVKM.

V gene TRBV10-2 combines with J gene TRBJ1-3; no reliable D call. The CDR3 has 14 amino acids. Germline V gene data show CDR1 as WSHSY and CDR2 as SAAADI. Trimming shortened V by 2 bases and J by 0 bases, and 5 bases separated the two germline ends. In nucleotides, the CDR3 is TGCGCCAGCAGTGAGCGTCGCTCTGGAAACACCATATATTTT. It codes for CASSERRSGNTIYF.